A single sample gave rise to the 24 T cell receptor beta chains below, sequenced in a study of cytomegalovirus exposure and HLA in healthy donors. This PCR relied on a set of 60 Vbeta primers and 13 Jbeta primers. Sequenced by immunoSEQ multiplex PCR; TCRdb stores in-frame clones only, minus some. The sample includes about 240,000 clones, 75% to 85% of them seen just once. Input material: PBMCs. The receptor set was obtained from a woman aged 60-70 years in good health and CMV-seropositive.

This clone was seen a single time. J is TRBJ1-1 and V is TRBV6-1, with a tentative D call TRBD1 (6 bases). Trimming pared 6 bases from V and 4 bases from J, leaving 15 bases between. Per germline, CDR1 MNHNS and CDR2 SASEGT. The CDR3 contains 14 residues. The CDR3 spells CASRRTGMGTEAFF. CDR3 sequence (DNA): TGTGCCAGCAGGAGAACAGGGATGGGCACTGAAGCTTTCTTT.

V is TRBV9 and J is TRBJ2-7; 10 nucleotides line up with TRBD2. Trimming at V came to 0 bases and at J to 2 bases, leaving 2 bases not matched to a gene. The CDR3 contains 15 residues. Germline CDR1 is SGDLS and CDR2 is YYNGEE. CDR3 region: CASSVDGLAAYEQYF. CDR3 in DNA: TGTGCCAGCAGCGTAGATGGACTAGCGGCCTACGAGCAGTACTTC.

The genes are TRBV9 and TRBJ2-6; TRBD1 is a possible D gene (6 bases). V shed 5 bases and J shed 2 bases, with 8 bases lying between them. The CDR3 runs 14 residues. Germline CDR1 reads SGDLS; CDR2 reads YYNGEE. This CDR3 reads CASSTGTGANVLTF. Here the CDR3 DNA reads TGTGCCAGCAGTACAGGGACTGGGGCCAACGTCCTGACTTTC.

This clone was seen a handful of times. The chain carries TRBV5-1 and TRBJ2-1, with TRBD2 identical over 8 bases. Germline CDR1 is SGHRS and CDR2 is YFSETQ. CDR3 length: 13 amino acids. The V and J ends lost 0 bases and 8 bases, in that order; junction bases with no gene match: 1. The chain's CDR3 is CASSLGGRYEQFF. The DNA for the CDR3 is TGCGCCAGCAGCTTGGGCGGGAGGTATGAGCAGTTCTTC.

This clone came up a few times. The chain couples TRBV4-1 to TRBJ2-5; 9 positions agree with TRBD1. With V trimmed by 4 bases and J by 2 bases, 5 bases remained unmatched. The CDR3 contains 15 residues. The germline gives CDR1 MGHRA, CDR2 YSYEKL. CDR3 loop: CASSLPGTGQETQYF. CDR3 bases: TGCGCCAGCAGCCTCCCCGGGACAGGGCAAGAGACCCAGTACTTC.

Written as DNA, the CDR3 is TGTGCCAGCTGCCGGGAAAGTAACACTGAAGCTTTCTTT. This encodes CASCRESNTEAFF. The chain links TRBV9 to TRBJ1-1; D uncertain. With 7 bases removed from V and 2 bases from J, the gap between germline ends came to 12 bases. Per the germline V gene, CDR1 is SGDLS and CDR2 is YYNGEE. The CDR3 loop spans 13 amino acids.

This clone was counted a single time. The CDR3 loop reads CASSSGTGYEQYF. CDR3 nucleotides: TGTGCCAGCAGCTCCGGGACAGGCTACGAGCAGTACTTC. The rearrangement links TRBV11-3 to TRBJ2-7; 8 nucleotides align to TRBD1. With 4 bases clipped from V and 3 bases from J, the junction kept 2 bases outside the gene matches. This CDR3 contains 13 residues. CDR1 SGHNT and CDR2 YENEEA come from the germline V gene.

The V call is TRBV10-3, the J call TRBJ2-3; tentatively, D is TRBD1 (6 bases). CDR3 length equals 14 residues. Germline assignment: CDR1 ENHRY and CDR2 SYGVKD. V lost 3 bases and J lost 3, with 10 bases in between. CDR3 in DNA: TGTGCCATCAGTGAAGGGGGAGCTACAGATACGCAGTATTTT. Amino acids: CAISEGGATDTQYF.

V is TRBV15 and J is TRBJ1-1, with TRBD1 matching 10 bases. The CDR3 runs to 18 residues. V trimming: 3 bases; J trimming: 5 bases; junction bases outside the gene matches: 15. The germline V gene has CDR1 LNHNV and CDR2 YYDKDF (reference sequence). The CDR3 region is CATSSGLKGQGVRTEAFF. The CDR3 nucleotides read TGTGCCACCAGCAGCGGGCTGAAAGGACAGGGGGTACGGACTGAAGCTTTCTTT.

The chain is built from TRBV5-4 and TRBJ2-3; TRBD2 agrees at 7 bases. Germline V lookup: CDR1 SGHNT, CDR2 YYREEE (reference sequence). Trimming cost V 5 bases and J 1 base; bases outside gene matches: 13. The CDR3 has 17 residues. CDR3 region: CASRTYHKRGGTDTQYF. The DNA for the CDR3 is TGTGCCAGCAGGACCTATCACAAGCGGGGTGGCACAGATACGCAGTATTTT.

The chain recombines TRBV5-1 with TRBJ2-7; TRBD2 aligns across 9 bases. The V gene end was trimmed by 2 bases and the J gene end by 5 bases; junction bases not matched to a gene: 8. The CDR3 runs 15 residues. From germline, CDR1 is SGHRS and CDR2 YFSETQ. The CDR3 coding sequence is TGCGCCAGCAGCTTATTAGCGGGAGCCCTCGACGAGCAGTACTTC. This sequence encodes CASSLLAGALDEQYF.

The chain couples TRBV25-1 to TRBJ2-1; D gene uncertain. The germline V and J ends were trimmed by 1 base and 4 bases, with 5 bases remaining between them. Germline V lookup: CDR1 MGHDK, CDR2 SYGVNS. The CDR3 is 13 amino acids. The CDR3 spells CASSEFGYNEQFF. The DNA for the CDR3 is TGTGCCAGCAGTGAATTCGGGTACAATGAGCAGTTCTTC.

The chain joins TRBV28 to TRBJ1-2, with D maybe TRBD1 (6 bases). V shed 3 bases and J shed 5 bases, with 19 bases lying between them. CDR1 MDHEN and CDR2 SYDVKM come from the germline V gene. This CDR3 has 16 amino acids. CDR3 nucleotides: TGTGCCAGCAGTTTGTTACGGAGGACAGACTCGTATGGCTACACCTTC. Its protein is CASSLLRRTDSYGYTF.

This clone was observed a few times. The CDR3 nucleotides are TGTGCCAGCAGTCTTATCGGGGCGACAGGAGCTTATGATTCACCCCTCCACTTT. This codes for CASSLIGATGAYDSPLHF. The chain is built from TRBV28 and TRBJ1-6, with D tentatively TRBD1 (6 bases). The CDR3 runs to 18 residues. V shed 5 bases and J shed 8 bases, with 25 bases lying between them. The germline gives CDR1 MDHEN, CDR2 SYDVKM.

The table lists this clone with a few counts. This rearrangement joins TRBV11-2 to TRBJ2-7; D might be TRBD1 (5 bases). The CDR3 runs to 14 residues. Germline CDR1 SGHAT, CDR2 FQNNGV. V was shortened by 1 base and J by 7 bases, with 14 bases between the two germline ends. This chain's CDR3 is CASSLGQGRGEQYF. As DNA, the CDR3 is TGTGCCAGCAGCTTAGGGCAGGGCCGTGGAGAGCAGTACTTC.

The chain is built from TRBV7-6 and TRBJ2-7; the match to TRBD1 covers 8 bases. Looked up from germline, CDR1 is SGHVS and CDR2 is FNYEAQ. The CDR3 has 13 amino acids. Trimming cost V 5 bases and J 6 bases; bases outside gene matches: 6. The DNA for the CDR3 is TGTGCCAGCAGCCCCCGACAGGGGACCGAGCAGTACTTC. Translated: CASSPRQGTEQYF.

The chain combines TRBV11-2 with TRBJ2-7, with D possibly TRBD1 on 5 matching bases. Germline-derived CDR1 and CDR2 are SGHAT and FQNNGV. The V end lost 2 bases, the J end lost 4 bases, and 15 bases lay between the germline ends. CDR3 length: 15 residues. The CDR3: CASSLYETVGYEQYF. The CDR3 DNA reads TGTGCCAGCAGCTTATACGAGACAGTGGGGTACGAGCAGTACTTC.

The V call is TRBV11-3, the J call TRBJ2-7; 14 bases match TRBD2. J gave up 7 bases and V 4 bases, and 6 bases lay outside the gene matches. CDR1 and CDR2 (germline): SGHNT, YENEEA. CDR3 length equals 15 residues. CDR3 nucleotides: TGTGCCAGCAGCTCAAAAGGGACTAGCGGGAGTGAGCAGTACTTC. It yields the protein CASSSKGTSGSEQYF.

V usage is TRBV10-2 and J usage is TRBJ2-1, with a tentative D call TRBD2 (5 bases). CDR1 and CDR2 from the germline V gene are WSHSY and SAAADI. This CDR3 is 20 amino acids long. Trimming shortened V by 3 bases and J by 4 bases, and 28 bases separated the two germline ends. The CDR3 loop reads CASSDLPTTGIRVRYNEQFF. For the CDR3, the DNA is TGCGCCAGCAGTGATCTCCCGACTACCGGGATCAGAGTGAGGTACAATGAGCAGTTCTTC.

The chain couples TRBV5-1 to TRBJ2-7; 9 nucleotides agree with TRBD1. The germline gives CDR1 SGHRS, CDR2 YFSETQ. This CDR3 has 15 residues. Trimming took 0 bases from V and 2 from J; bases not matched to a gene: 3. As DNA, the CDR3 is TGCGCCAGCAGCTTGGCACAGGGGGCGGCCTACGAGCAGTACTTC. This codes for CASSLAQGAAYEQYF.

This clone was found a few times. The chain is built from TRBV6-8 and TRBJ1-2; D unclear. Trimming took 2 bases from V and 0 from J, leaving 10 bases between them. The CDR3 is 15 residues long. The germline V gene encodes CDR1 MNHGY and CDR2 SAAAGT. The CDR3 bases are TGTGCCAGCAGTTACAGACTCACTACTAACTATGGCTACACCTTC. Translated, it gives CASSYRLTTNYGYTF.

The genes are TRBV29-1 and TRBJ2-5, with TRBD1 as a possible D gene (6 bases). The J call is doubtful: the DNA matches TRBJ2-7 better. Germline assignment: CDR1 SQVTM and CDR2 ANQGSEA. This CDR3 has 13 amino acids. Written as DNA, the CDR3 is TGCAGCGCTGGAACAGGGATCTCCTACGAGCAGTACTTC. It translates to CSAGTGISYEQYF.

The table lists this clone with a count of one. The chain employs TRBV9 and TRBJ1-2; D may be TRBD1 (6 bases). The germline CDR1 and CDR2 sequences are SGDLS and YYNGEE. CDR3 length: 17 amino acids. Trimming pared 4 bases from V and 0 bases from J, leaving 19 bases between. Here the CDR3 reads CASSHQSGGLSNYGYTF. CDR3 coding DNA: TGTGCCAGCAGCCACCAGAGTGGGGGCCTCTCTAACTATGGCTACACCTTC.

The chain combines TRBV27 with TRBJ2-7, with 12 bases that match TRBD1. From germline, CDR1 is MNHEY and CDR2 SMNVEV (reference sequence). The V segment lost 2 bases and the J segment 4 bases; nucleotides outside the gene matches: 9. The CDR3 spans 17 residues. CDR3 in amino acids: CASSLASPGQGAYEQYF. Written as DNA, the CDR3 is TGTGCCAGCAGTTTAGCTTCACCGGGACAGGGGGCTTACGAGCAGTACTTC.